The clone carrying this T cell receptor (beta chain) was seen repeatedly, ten times or more. Its antigen is still unknown. The sample belongs to a study of T cells in Graves' hyperthyroidism and ophthalmopathy. Study-wide findings and caveats: Appearing also in blood were most of the thyroid clonotypes expanded above 0.001.

It was considered stable Graves' hyperthyroidism when ophthalmopathy did not progress within 18 months. Investigators excluded patients with uncontrolled infection, other autoimmune disease, pregnancy or lactation. The CDR3 consists of 10 residues. Germline V gives CDR1 SQVTM, CDR2 ANQGSEA. Trimming took 4 bases from V and 9 from J, leaving 9 bases between them. TCR beta CDR3 regions were amplified from RNA transcripts. The HTBI set primed first-round TCR CDR3 RT-PCR. From the multiplex PCR reads, TCRdb called clonotypes with MiXCR, one entry per CDR3 protein. The sample lists about 540,000 distinct CDR3 sequences, 35% to 55% occurring once.

The sequence was obtained from a woman aged 18-29 years with Graves' hyperthyroidism. The chain carries TRBV29-1 and TRBJ1-1; D may be TRBD1 (6 bases). Sequences were obtained from peripheral blood or thyroid tissue (not recorded which). The CDR3 bases are TGCAGCGTTGTACAGGGTCAAGCTTTCTTT. It codes for CSVVQGQAFF.